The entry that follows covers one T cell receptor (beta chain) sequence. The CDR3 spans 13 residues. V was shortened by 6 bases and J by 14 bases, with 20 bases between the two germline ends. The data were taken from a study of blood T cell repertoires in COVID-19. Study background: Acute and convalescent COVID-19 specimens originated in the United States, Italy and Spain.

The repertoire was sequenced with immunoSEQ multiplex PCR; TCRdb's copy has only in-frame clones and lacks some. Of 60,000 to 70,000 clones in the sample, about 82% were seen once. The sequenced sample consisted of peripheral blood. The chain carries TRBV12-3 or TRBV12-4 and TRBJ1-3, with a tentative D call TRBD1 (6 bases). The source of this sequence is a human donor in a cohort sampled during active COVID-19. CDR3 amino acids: CASRPRTAAPLYF. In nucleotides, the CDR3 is TGTGCCAGCAGGCCCCGGACAGCTGCACCGCTATATTTT.